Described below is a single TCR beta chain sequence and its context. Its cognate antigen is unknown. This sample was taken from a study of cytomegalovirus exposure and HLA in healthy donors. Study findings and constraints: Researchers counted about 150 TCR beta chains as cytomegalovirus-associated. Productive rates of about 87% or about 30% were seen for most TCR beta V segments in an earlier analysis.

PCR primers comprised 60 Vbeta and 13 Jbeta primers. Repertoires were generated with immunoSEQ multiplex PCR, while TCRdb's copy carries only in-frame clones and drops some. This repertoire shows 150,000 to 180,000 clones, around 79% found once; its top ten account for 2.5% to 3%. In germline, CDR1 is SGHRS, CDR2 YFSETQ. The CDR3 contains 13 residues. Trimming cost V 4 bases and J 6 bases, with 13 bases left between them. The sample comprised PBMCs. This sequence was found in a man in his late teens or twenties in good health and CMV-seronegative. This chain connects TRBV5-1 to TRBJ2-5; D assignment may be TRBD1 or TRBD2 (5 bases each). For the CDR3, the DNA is TGCGCCAGCAGCCTGGGGGAGCCGCAGACCCAGTACTTC. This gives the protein CASSLGEPQTQYF.